These 10 T cell receptor beta chains came from one sample sequenced in a study of shared clonotypes between healthy human individuals. The table came from immunoSEQ multiplex PCR; TCRdb's copy has only in-frame clones and leaves some out. The table shows approximately 600,000 clones, with 95% occurring only once. The naive CD8 subset, CD45RO-negative cells positively selected for CCR7, excluded terminally differentiated effector memory CD45RA+ cells. Sequenced sample: naive CD8+ T cells sorted from blood. These receptors originate from a young woman in good health.

This sequence joins TRBV6-4 and TRBJ1-2; TRBD1 matches 8 bases. The V gene end was trimmed by 3 bases and the J gene end by 5 bases; junction bases not matched to a gene: 8. Germline V gene data show CDR1 as MRHNA and CDR2 as SNTAGT. This CDR3 contains 15 residues. CDR3: CASSEAPGQAYGYTF. The CDR3 region has the DNA TGTGCCAGCAGTGAGGCTCCGGGACAGGCATATGGCTACACCTTC.

The chain links TRBV13 to TRBJ2-7; 10 nucleotides agree with TRBD2. CDR3 length: 15 residues. Germline V lookup: CDR1 PRHDT, CDR2 FYEKMQ (reference sequence). The junction had 4 bases not matched to a gene; V was cut back by 1 base and J by 4 bases. The CDR3 region is CASSLDLAGEYEQYF. The CDR3 coding sequence is TGTGCCAGCAGCTTAGATCTAGCGGGAGAATACGAGCAGTACTTC.

Here the CDR3 DNA reads TGTGCCAGCAGTTCTAGATCTAGGCCTCTTGCCTACAATGAGCAGTTCTTC. It encodes CASSSRSRPLAYNEQFF. The chain couples TRBV28 to TRBJ2-1; D ambiguous. Trimming left V 4 bases short and J 2 bases short, with 18 bases between. CDR1 MDHEN and CDR2 SYDVKM come from the germline V gene. This CDR3 has 17 residues. Supplemented by reference TRBV28 and TRBJ2-1, the full variable domain reads DVKVTQSSRYLVKRTGEKVFLECVQDMDHENMFWYRQDPGLGLRLIYFSYDVKMKEKGDIPEGYSVSREKKERFSLILESASTNQTSMYLCASSSRSRPLAYNEQFFGPGTRLTVL.

This sequence joins TRBV28 and TRBJ2-5; a possible D gene is TRBD2 (5 bases). V was pared by 2 bases and J by 11 bases, with 18 bases between. CDR1 and CDR2 from the germline V gene are MDHEN and SYDVKM. This CDR3 is 14 amino acids long. The chain's CDR3 is CASSLITTKGEQYF. The DNA of the CDR3 is TGTGCCAGCAGTTTAATTACTACCAAGGGAGAGCAGTACTTC.

This chain uses TRBV7-6 with TRBJ2-7; D might be TRBD1 or TRBD2, each matching 5 bases. The ends were cut back, 5 bases at V and 0 bases at J, with 14 bases in the middle. CDR3 length: 15 residues. Germline V lookup: CDR1 SGHVS, CDR2 FNYEAQ. CDR3 loop: CASSALEGPSYEQYF. The CDR3, as DNA: TGTGCCAGCAGCGCCTTAGAGGGGCCCTCCTACGAGCAGTACTTC.

The V gene is TRBV7-9, the J gene TRBJ2-7, with 7 positions matching TRBD1. The ends lost 5 bases at V and 7 bases at J; junction bases unmatched: 5. The germline V gene encodes CDR1 SEHNR and CDR2 FQNEAQ (reference sequence). The CDR3 has 12 residues. The DNA for the CDR3 is TGTGCCAGCAGCCATACAGGGGAAGAGCAGTACTTC. Translating gives CASSHTGEEQYF.

Here the CDR3 reads CASSQVNYYEQYF. DNA for the CDR3: TGTGCCAGCAGCCAAGTTAACTATTACGAGCAGTACTTC. V usage is TRBV14 and J usage is TRBJ2-7; no definite D call. The V end was cut by 1 base, the J end by 4 bases, with 8 bases between. This CDR3 comprises 13 residues. In germline, CDR1 is SGHDN, CDR2 FVKESK.

The V call is TRBV14, the J call TRBJ2-1; D might be TRBD2 (5 bases). The V end lost 4 bases, the J end lost 2 bases, and 15 bases lay between the germline ends. This CDR3 contains 16 residues. The V gene's germline CDR1 is SGHDN and CDR2 FVKESK. CDR3 in amino acids: CASSPSSTGAYNEQFF. The CDR3 DNA reads TGTGCCAGCAGCCCGTCGTCGACCGGGGCCTACAATGAGCAGTTCTTC. The complete variable domain, with remaining parts taken from reference TRBV14 and TRBJ2-1, reads EAGVTQFPSHSVIEKGQTVTLRCDPISGHDNLYWYRRVMGKEIKFLLHFVKESKQDESGMPNNRFLAERTGGTYSTLKVQPAELEDSGVYFCASSPSSTGAYNEQFFGPGTRLTVL.

This rearrangement joins TRBV10-3 to TRBJ2-5, with 8 bases lining up with TRBD1. Germline V gene lookup returns CDR1 ENHRY and CDR2 SYGVKD. J was trimmed by 4 bases and V by 0 bases; bases with no gene match: 7. The CDR3 contains 16 residues. CDR3 nucleotide sequence: TGTGCCATCAGTGAGTCCCAGGGGGCTAGGGTAGAGACCCAGTACTTC. Residues: CAISESQGARVETQYF.

The V call is TRBV4-1, the J call TRBJ2-7, with 11 bases that match TRBD2. The germline V gene has CDR1 MGHRA and CDR2 YSYEKL. The CDR3 is 17 residues long. The V gene end was trimmed by 1 base and the J gene end by 3 bases; junction bases not matched to a gene: 8. The CDR3, as DNA: TGCGCCAGCAGCCAAGTCGAACTAGCGGGAGCTGGCTACGAGCAGTACTTC. As protein: CASSQVELAGAGYEQYF.